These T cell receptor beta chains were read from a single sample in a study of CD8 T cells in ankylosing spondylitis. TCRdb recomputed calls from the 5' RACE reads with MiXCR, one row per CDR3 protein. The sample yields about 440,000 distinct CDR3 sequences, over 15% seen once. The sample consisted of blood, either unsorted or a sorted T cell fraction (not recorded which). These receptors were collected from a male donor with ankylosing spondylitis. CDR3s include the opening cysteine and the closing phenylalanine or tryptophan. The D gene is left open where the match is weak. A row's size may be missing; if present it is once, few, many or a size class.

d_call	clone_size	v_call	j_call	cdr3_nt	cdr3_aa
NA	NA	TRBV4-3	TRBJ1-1	TGCGCCAGCAGCCAAGACGGGGAGGGGTACACTGAAGCTTTCTTT	CASSQDGEGYTEAFF
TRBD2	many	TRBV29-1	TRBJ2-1	TGCAGCTCCGAGCAGGGAGGGCCGATGAATGAGCAGTTCTTC	CSSEQGGPMNEQFF
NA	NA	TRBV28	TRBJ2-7	TGTGCCAGCAGTCTATCACCTCGCTACGAGCAGTACTTC	CASSLSPRYEQYF
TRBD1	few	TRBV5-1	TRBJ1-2	TGCGCCAGCAGCACGGGACAGGGAGAGGGCTACACCTTC	CASSTGQGEGYTF
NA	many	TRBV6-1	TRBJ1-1	TGTGCCAGCAGCGAGCAACCAGGGAACACTGAAGCTTTCTTT	CASSEQPGNTEAFF
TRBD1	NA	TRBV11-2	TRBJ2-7	TGTGCCAGCAGGGGCGGGCAGGGGGCTTACGAGCAGTACTTC	CASRGGQGAYEQYF
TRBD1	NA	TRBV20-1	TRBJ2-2	TGCAGTGCTAGAATGGGATCCGGGACAGGGGGCCTTACCGGGGAGCTGTTTTTT	CSARMGSGTGGLTGELFF
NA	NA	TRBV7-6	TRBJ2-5	TGTGCCAGCAGCTTACCTCAGGGGTATCAAGAGACCCAGTACTTC	CASSLPQGYQETQYF
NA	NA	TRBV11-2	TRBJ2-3	TGTGCCAGCAGGCCCGGGGGCGCGGGGGAGACAGATACGCAGTATTTT	CASRPGGAGETDTQYF
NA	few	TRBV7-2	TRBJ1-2	TGTGCCAGCAGCTTAAAGGTGCGGGAGGACAACTATGGCTACACCTTC	CASSLKVREDNYGYTF
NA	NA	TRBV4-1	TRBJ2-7	TGCGCCAGCAGCCAATCGGGGGGCGGGACCTACGAGCAGTACTTC	CASSQSGGGTYEQYF
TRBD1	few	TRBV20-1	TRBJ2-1	TGCAGTGCCCTAGGGGACAGATCTTACAATGAGCAGTTCTTC	CSALGDRSYNEQFF
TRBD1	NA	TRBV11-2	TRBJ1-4	TGTGCCAGCAGCTTAGGACAGGGGGCGGCTAATGAAAAACTGTTTTTT	CASSLGQGAANEKLFF
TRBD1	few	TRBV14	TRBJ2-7	TGTGCCAGCAGCCGAGATGGGACAGGCCGAGAGCAGTACTTC	CASSRDGTGREQYF
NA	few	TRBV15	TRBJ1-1	TGTGCCACCAGCAGGGACCGAAGGGCTGAAGCTTTCTTT	CATSRDRRAEAFF
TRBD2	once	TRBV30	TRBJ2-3	TGTGCCTGGAGTGTAGTAGCGGGAGTCGTTGATACGCAGTATTTT	CAWSVVAGVVDTQYF
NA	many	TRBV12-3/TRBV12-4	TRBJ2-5	TGTGCCAGCAGCCCTCTCCCTCTAGGTTTTCCCTTCCAAGTCCAAGAGACCCAGTACTTC	CASSPLPLGFPFQVQETQYF
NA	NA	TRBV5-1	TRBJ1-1	TGCGCCAGCAGCACGGCTGGCCCGAACACTGAAGCTTTCTTT	CASSTAGPNTEAFF
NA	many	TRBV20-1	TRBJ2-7	TGCAGTGCTAGCCCGGTAGGGCTAGACTCGACACTTGGGTACGAGCAGTACTTC	CSASPVGLDSTLGYEQYF
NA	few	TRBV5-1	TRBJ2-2	TGCGCCAGCAGCTTGTTGGGGATATCGAACACCGGGGAGCTGTTTTTT	CASSLLGISNTGELFF
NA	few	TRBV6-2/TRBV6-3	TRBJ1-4	TGTGCCAGCAGTCCAACCCTTGACTCGTTTGAAAAACTGTTTTTT	CASSPTLDSFEKLFF
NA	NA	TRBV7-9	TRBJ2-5	TGTGCCAGCAGCGCGCAGAAAGAGACCCAGTACTTC	CASSAQKETQYF
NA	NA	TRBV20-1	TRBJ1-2	TGCAGTGCTCCCCAGCGAAGGGTCTTC	CSAPQRRVF
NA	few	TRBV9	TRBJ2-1	TGTGCCAGCAGCGTAGCTACGATTAGCAGGGAGCAGTTCTTC	CASSVATISREQFF
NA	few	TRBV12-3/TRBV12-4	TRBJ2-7	TGTGCCAGCAGTTTTGGGGATTGGCAGTACTTC	CASSFGDWQYF
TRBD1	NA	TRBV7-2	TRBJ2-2	TGTGCCAGCAGCTTTACAGGGGGCCTCAACACCGGGGAGCTGTTTTTT	CASSFTGGLNTGELFF
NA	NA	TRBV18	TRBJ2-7	TGTGCCAGCTCCCCGTCGGGTCAGCCCTACGAGCAGTACTTC	CASSPSGQPYEQYF
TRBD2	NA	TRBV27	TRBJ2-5	TGTGCCAGCAGTTTCACTGGACTAGCGGGGGGGCGAGAGACCCAGTACTTC	CASSFTGLAGGRETQYF
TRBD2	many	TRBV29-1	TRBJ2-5	TGCAGCGTTGCGCTAGCGGGAGGACGTGGGACCCAGTACTTC	CSVALAGGRGTQYF
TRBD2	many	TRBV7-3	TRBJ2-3	TGTGCCAGCAGCTTAACTAGCGGGGGGTCACAGAGCACAGATACGCAGTATTTT	CASSLTSGGSQSTDTQYF
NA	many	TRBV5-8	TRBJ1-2	TGTGCCAGCAGCTTGGTGGGAGGCACTAACTATGGCTACACCTTC	CASSLVGGTNYGYTF
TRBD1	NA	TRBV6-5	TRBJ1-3	TGTGCCAGCAGTTCCGCCGGGACAGGGCTTGGAAACACCATATATTTT	CASSSAGTGLGNTIYF
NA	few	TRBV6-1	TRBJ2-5	TGTGCCAGCAAGGTTCAACCGGTGACCCAGTACTTC	CASKVQPVTQYF
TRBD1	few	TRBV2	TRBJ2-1	TGTGCCAGCAGGAAGGGGACAGGGGCGTACAATGAGCAGTTCTTC	CASRKGTGAYNEQFF
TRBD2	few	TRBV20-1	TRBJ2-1	TGCAGTGCGCCGCGCCCGGGACTAGCCTCCTACAATGAGCAGTTCTTC	CSAPRPGLASYNEQFF
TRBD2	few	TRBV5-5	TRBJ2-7	TGTGCCAGCAGCTTGGCCCTTAGCGGGGGGAGAACCTACGAGCAGTACTTC	CASSLALSGGRTYEQYF
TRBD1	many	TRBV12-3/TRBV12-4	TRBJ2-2	TGTGCCAGCAGTCAGGGGGCCGGGGAGCTGTTTTTT	CASSQGAGELFF
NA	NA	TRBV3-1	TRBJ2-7	TGTGCCAGCAGCCGAACGGACGGCTACGAGCAGTACTTC	CASSRTDGYEQYF
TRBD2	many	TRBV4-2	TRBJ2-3	TGTGCCAGCAGCCAAGAACTAGCGCAGGAGAGTTCGCAGTATTTT	CASSQELAQESSQYF
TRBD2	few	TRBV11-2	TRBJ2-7	TGTGCCAGCAGCTTGAATGGGCTGTCTAGCGGGACCTACGAGCAGTACTTC	CASSLNGLSSGTYEQYF
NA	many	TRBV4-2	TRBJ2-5	TGTGCCAGCAGCCAAGATCCCTCCGGTAGCGGCCAAGAGACCCAGTACTTC	CASSQDPSGSGQETQYF
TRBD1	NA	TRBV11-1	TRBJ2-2	TGTGCCAGCAGACCACCAGGGGGATCCGGCGGGGAGCTGTTTTTT	CASRPPGGSGGELFF
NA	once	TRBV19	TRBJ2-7	TGTGCCAGTAGAAGACAGATCGATTCCTACGAGCAGTACTTC	CASRRQIDSYEQYF
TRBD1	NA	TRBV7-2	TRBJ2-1	TGTGCCAGCAGCTTATCCGGACAGGGGAGATATGAGCAGTTCTTC	CASSLSGQGRYEQFF
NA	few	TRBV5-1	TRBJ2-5	TGCGCCAGCAGCAAGGGGTCGGAAGAGACCCAGTACTTC	CASSKGSEETQYF